The 10 T cell receptor beta chains listed next were all sequenced from one sample in a study of blood T cells in healthy people across ages. PCR was performed a second time for roughly 7 to 12 cycles using a sample-barcoded 5' primer and a J-beta primer mix. TCRdb re-called the 5' RACE reads through MiXCR, storing one row per CDR3 protein. The data contain approximately 800,000 distinct CDR3 sequences, roughly 25% of them singletons. These records were also assigned to another study, of T cells of mothers and their children.

Sequenced sample: blood. The receptors originated from a boy aged 5-17 years in good health.

The chain combines TRBV28 with TRBJ2-5; 9 nucleotides line up with TRBD1. TRBJ2-7 matches the DNA end more closely, so the J call is doubtful. The CDR3 spans 14 residues. Germline V gives CDR1 MDHEN, CDR2 SYDVKM. Here the CDR3 reads CASTGTGKRNEQYF. The CDR3 nucleotides read TGTGCCAGCACCGGGACAGGGAAGAGGAACGAGCAGTACTTC.

The V and J genes are TRBV20-1 and TRBJ2-7, with TRBD2 identical over 10 bases. Germline-derived CDR1 and CDR2 are DFQATT and SNEGSKA (reference sequence). Germline trimming cut 0 bases from V and 1 base from J; bases unmatched to any gene: 6. The CDR3 spans 16 residues. The CDR3 region is CSARDNLAGASYEQYF. CDR3 sequence (DNA): TGCAGTGCTAGAGATAACCTAGCGGGGGCATCCTACGAGCAGTACTTC.

This chain connects TRBV10-3 to TRBJ2-5; no firm D call. Trimming cost V 0 bases and J 1 base, with 15 bases left between them. Germline V gives CDR1 ENHRY, CDR2 SYGVKD. This CDR3 region has 17 residues. This CDR3 reads CAISESLGPTAQETQYF. CDR3 DNA sequence: TGTGCCATCAGTGAGTCGCTAGGACCGACCGCCCAAGAGACCCAGTACTTC.

This clonotype showed up just a few times. The V call is TRBV20-1, the J call TRBJ2-4; 9 bases agree with TRBD2. This CDR3 comprises 17 residues. The V gene's germline CDR1 is DFQATT and CDR2 SNEGSKA (reference sequence). V lost 5 bases to trimming and J lost 0 bases; unmatched junction nucleotides: 11. The CDR3 is CSAGPLGGRAAKNIQYF. The CDR3 DNA follows: TGCAGTGCTGGCCCGCTCGGCGGGAGGGCAGCCAAAAACATTCAGTACTTC.

J is TRBJ2-7 and V is TRBV13; D tentatively reads TRBD1 or TRBD2 (5 bases each). From germline, CDR1 is PRHDT and CDR2 FYEKMQ (reference sequence). This CDR3 region has 16 residues. Between the trimmed V and J ends, which lost 4 bases and 3 bases, there was a span of 19 bases. The DNA of the CDR3 is TGTGCCAGCAGCTCCGCCGACCGAGGGGAGCGCTACGAGCAGTACTTC. Residues: CASSSADRGERYEQYF.

This clonotype was seen only a few times. The chain links TRBV20-1 to TRBJ2-3; 12 bases line up with TRBD2. Germline CDR1 DFQATT, CDR2 SNEGSKA (reference sequence). The J segment lost 0 bases and the V segment lost 7 bases, leaving 5 bases of the junction unmatched. The CDR3 runs to 15 residues. As DNA, the CDR3 is TGCAGTGTTCGGACTAGCGGGGTTAGCACAGATACGCAGTATTTT. Protein product: CSVRTSGVSTDTQYF.

This clonotype was counted between two and nine times. The J gene is TRBJ2-1, the V gene TRBV6-5, with D possibly being TRBD1 (6 bases). The V and J ends lost 2 bases and 3 bases respectively, with 11 bases between them. This CDR3 is built from 15 residues. Germline V CDR1 and CDR2: MNHEY, SVGAGI. The CDR3 nucleotides read TGTGCCAGCAGTTACAGGGACAACAGCTACAATGAGCAGTTCTTC. Translating gives CASSYRDNSYNEQFF.

Only a few counts were recorded for this clonotype. This chain links TRBV20-1 with TRBJ2-1, with D hard to call. The CDR3 is 12 amino acids. CDR1 and CDR2 from the germline V gene are DFQATT and SNEGSKA (reference sequence). V lost 6 bases, J lost 7 bases, and 13 bases lay in between. CDR3 nucleotides: TGCAGTGCAAGACCGGACGGGAATGAGCAGTTCTTC. This sequence encodes CSARPDGNEQFF.

This clonotype was counted a single time. This chain uses TRBV4-1 with TRBJ2-1, with 9 bases that match TRBD2. CDR3 length equals 16 residues. V dropped 4 bases and J dropped 6; count of bases not matched to a gene: 10. Germline V gene data show CDR1 as MGHRA and CDR2 as YSYEKL. The CDR3 region has the DNA TGCGCCAGCAGCCCCCTCGGGGCGGGAGGGCCCAATGAGCAGTTCTTC. Its protein product is CASSPLGAGGPNEQFF.

A few counts support this clonotype. The rearrangement links TRBV20-1 to TRBJ2-7; TRBD1 matches 7 bases. This CDR3 has 13 residues. The V segment lost 4 bases and the J segment 1 base; nucleotides outside the gene matches: 4. The germline V gene has CDR1 DFQATT and CDR2 SNEGSKA (reference sequence). CDR3 region: CSAMQGDSYEQYF. CDR3 sequence (DNA): TGCAGTGCTATGCAGGGGGATTCCTACGAGCAGTACTTC.